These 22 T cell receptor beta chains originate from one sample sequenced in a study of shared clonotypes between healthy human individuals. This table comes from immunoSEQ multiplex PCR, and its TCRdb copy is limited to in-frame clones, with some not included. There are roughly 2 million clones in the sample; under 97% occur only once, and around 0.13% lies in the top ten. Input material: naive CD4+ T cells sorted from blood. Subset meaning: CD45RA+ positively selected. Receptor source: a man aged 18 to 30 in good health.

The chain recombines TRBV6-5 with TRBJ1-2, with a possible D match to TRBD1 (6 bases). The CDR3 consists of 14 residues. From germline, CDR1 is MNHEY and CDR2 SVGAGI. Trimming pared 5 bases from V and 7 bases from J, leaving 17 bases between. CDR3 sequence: CASSRMTGLPGYTF. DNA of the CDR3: TGTGCCAGCAGTAGGATGACAGGTTTGCCTGGCTACACCTTC.

The CDR3 region is CASSIDAKAFF. CDR3 bases: TGTGCCAGTAGTATAGATGCCAAAGCTTTCTTT. V usage is TRBV19 and J usage is TRBJ1-1; D gene uncertain. V lost 0 bases and J 9 bases, leaving 5 bases between the germline ends. The CDR3 has 11 residues. The V gene's germline CDR1 is LNHDA and CDR2 SQIVND (reference sequence).

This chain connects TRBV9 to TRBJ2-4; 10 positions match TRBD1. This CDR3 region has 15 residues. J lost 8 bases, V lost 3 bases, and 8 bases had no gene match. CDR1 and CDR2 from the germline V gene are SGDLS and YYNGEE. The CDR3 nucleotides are TGTGCCAGCAGCGCCACCGGGACAGGGGAGGACATTCAGTACTTC. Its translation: CASSATGTGEDIQYF.

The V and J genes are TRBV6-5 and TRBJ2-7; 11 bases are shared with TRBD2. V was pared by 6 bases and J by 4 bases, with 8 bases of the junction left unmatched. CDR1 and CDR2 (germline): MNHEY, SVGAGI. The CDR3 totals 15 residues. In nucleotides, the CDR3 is TGTGCCAGCAGGAGGGGACTAGCGGAGATATACGAGCAGTACTTC. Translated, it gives CASRRGLAEIYEQYF.

The CDR3 DNA follows: TGTGCCAGCAGTTCGGACAGGGGGAATTCACCCCTCCACTTT. The encoded protein is CASSSDRGNSPLHF. This chain uses TRBV7-2 with TRBJ1-6, with TRBD1 matching over 10 bases. This CDR3 region has 14 residues. With V trimmed by 6 bases and J by 7 bases, 3 bases remained unmatched. The germline V gene has CDR1 SGHTA and CDR2 FQGNSA. Drawing the rest from reference TRBV7-2 and TRBJ1-6, the complete variable domain is GAGVSQSPSNKVTEKGKDVELRCDPISGHTALYWYRQSLGQGLEFLIYFQGNSAPDKSGLPSDRFSAERTGGSVSTLTIQRTQQEDSAVYLCASSSDRGNSPLHFGNGTRLTVT.

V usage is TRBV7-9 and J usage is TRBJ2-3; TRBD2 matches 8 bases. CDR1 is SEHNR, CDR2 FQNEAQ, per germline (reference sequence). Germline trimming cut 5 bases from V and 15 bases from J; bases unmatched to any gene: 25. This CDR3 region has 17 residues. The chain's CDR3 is CASSPRARLAGGGTFYF. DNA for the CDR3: TGTGCCAGCAGCCCTAGGGCACGGCTAGCGGGCGGGGGCACGTTTTATTTT. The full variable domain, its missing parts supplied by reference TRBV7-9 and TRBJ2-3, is DTGVSQNPRHKITKRGQNVTFRCDPISEHNRLYWYRQTLGQGPEFLTYFQNEAQLEKSRLLSDRFSAERPKGSFSTLEIQRTEQGDSAMYLCASSPRARLAGGGTFYFGPGTRLTVL.

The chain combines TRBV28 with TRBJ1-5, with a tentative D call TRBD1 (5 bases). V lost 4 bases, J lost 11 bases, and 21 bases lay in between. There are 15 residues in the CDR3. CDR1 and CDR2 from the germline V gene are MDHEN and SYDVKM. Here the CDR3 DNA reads TGTGCCAGCAGTTCCCTAGGGACCGGTAATTCGGCCCAGCATTTT. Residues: CASSSLGTGNSAQHF.

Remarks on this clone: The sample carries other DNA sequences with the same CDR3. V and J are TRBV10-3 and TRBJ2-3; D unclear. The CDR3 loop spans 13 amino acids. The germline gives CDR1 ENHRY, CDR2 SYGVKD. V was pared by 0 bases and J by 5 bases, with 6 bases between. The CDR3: CAISESGGDTQYF. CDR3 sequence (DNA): TGTGCCATCAGTGAGTCTGGCGGAGATACGCAGTATTTT.

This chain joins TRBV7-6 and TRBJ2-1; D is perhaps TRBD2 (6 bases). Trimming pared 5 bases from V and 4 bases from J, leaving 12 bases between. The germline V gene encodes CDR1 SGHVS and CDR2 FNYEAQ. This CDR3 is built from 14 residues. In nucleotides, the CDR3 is TGTGCCAGCAGCCAGAGCGGGTCTTACAATGAGCAGTTCTTC. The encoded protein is CASSQSGSYNEQFF.

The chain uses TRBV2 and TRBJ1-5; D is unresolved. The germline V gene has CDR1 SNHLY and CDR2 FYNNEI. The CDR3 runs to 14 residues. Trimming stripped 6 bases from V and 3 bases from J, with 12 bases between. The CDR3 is CASRATQYNQPQHF. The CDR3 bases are TGTGCCAGCAGGGCCACCCAGTACAATCAGCCCCAGCATTTT.

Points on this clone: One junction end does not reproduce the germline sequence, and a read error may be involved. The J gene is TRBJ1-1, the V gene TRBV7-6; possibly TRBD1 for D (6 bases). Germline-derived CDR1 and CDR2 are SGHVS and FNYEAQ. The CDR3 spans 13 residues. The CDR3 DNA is TGCGCCAGCAGCCAAGAGGGGGGGACTGAAGCTTTCTTT. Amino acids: CASSQEGGTEAFF.

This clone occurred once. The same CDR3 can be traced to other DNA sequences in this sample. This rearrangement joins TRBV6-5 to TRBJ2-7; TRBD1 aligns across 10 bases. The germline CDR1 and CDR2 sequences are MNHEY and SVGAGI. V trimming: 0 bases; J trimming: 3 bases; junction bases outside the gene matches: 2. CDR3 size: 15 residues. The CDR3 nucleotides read TGTGCCAGCAGTTACTCGCGGACAGGGGGCTACGAGCAGTACTTC. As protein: CASSYSRTGGYEQYF.

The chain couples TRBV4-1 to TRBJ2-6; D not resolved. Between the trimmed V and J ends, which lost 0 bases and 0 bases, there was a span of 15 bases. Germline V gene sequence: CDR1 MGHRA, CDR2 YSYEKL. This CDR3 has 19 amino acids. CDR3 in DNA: TGCGCCAGCAGCCAAGATCACCCGGGTGTCAGCTCTGGGGCCAACGTCCTGACTTTC. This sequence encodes CASSQDHPGVSSGANVLTF.

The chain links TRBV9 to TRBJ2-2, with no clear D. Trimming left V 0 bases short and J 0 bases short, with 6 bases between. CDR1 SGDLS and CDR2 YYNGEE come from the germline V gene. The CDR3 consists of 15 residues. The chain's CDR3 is CASSVASANTGELFF. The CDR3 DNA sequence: TGTGCCAGCAGCGTAGCTTCAGCGAACACCGGGGAGCTGTTTTTT.

CDR3 nucleotides: TGTGCCATCAGTGGCGGGGAATGGACAGATACGCAGTATTTT. The encoded protein is CAISGGEWTDTQYF. The rearrangement uses TRBV10-3 and TRBJ2-3; D may be TRBD2 (6 bases). Trimming removed 4 bases at V and 3 bases at J, with 11 bases between. The CDR3 contains 14 residues. Germline lookup yields CDR1 ENHRY and CDR2 SYGVKD.

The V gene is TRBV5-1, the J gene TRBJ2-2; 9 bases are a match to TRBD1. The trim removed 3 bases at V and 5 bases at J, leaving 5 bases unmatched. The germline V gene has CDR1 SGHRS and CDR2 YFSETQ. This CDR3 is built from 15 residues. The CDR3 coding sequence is TGCGCCAGCAGCTCGACAGGGGGAAAGACCGGGGAGCTGTTTTTT. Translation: CASSSTGGKTGELFF.

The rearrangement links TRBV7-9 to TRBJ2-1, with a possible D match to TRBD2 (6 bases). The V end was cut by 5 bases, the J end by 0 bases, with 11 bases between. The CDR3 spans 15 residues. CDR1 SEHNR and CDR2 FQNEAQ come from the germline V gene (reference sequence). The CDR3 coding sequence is TGTGCCAGCAGCCGGGGGTTGGGCTCCTACAATGAGCAGTTCTTC. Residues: CASSRGLGSYNEQFF. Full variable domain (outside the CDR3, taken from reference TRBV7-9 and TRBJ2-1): DTGVSQNPRHKITKRGQNVTFRCDPISEHNRLYWYRQTLGQGPEFLTYFQNEAQLEKSRLLSDRFSAERPKGSFSTLEIQRTEQGDSAMYLCASSRGLGSYNEQFFGPGTRLTVL.

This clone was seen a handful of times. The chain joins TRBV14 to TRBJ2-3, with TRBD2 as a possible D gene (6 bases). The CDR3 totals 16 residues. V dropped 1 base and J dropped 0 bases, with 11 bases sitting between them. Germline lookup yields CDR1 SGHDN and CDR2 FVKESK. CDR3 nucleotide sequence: TGTGCCAGCAGCCAAGGCGGGGCCCAAAGCACAGATACGCAGTATTTT. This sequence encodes CASSQGGAQSTDTQYF.

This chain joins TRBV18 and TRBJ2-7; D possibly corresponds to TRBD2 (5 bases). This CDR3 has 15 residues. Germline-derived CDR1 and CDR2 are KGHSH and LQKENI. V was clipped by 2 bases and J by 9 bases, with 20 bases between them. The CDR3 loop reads CASSPSEGLRYAQYF. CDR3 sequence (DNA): TGTGCCAGCTCACCAAGCGAAGGACTCCGCTATGCGCAGTACTTC. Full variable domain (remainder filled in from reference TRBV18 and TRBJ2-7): NAGVMQNPRHLVRRRGQEARLRCSPMKGHSHVYWYRQLPEEGLKFMVYLQKENIIDESGMPKERFSAEFPKEGPSILRIQQVVRGDSAAYFCASSPSEGLRYAQYFGPGTRLTVT.

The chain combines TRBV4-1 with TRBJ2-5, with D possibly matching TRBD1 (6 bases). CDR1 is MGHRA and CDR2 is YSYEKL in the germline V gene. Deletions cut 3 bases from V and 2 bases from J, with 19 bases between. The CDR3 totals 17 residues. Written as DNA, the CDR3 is TGCGCCAGCAGCCAGTCATACCCGGGACAACAACAAGAGACCCAGTACTTC. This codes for CASSQSYPGQQQETQYF.

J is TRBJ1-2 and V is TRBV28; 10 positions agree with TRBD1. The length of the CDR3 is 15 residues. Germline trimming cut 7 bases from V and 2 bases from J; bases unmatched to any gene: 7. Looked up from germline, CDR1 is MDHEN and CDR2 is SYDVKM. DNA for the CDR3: TGTGCCAGCACGGACCTGGGACAGGGGAACTATGGCTACACCTTC. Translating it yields CASTDLGQGNYGYTF.

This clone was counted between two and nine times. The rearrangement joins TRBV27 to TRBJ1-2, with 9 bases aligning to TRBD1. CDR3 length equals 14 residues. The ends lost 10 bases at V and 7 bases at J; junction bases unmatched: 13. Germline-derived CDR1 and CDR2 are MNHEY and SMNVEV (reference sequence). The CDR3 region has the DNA TGTGCCACCCGGACAGGGGCGCTGGCGGTTGGCTACACCTTC. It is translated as CATRTGALAVGYTF.